This TCR beta chain was obtained from a study of blood T cell repertoires in COVID-19. Overall study context: Acute and convalescent COVID-19 specimens originated in the United States, Italy and Spain. Nucleic acid was either cDNA or gDNA, and it came from T cells, B-cell-depleted T cells, or PBMCs.

Under the authors' procedure: Amplifying reference gene primers gave estimates of nucleated cell counts. Repertoires were generated with immunoSEQ multiplex PCR, while TCRdb's copy carries only in-frame clones and drops some. That table is the source of V, J and clone size, and D and trimming were worked out from the DNA. The table has about 180,000 clones, 87% seen once. Deletions cut 0 bases from V and 2 bases from J, with 10 bases between. Germline V gene data show CDR1 as ENHRY and CDR2 as SYGVKD. The CDR3 extends over 15 amino acids. Material: peripheral blood. The TCR sequence derives from a woman aged 45-60 years with acute or convalescent COVID-19. The chain recombines TRBV10-3 with TRBJ1-1; D is unresolved. In nucleotides, the CDR3 is TGTGCCATCAGTGAGTCACGAACACAAAACACTGAAGCTTTCTTT. Amino acids: CAISESRTQNTEAFF.